This note documents a single TCR beta chain sequence. Germline CDR1 and CDR2: LGHDT and YNNKEL (reference sequence). The CDR3 is made up of 12 amino acids. Trimming removed 4 bases at V and 6 bases at J, with 9 bases between. Under the authors' procedure: Reference gene primer amplification gave nucleated cell count estimates. Profiling relied on immunoSEQ multiplex PCR, and the TCRdb table lists in-frame clones only, not all of them. The V and J calls and clone size are taken from that table; D and trimming were inferred from the DNA. The repertoire consists of 120,000 to 150,000 clones, with over 80% occurring once and the leading ten covering over 0.85%. The data are from a study of blood T cell repertoires in COVID-19. On the study more broadly: Donors in the United States, Italy and Spain gave samples during acute or convalescent COVID-19. From T cells, B-cell-depleted T cells, or PBMCs came the material, which was cDNA or gDNA.

The sequence was obtained from a woman aged 45-65 years with acute or convalescent COVID-19. Source material: peripheral blood. The J gene is TRBJ1-2, the V gene TRBV3-1 (or the pseudogene TRBV3-2); D possibly corresponds to TRBD1 (6 bases). For the CDR3, the DNA is TGTGCCAGCAGCCGACAGGAAAATGGCTACACCTTC. It encodes CASSRQENGYTF.